What follows are 10 T cell receptor beta chains derived from one specimen sequenced in a study of tumor-infiltrating lymphocytes in primary liver carcinoma. The authors made TCR beta cDNA from around 500 ng total RNA with a constant-region primer. Three-round nested multiplex PCR performed with slightly modified ARM-PCR produced the TCR beta libraries. Rounds one and two of PCR, each of about 10 cycles, were primed with TRBV1-TRBV30 forward primers and a C-beta reverse primer. TCRdb passed the multiplex PCR reads through MiXCR, listing each CDR3 protein once. Of approximately 24,000 distinct CDR3 sequences listed, around three quarters are singletons. Starting material for RNA and DNA co-extraction consisted of roughly 19-31 mg of unsorted bulk tissue. The sample was liver tumor tissue from sampling region 3. Subset in this sample: tumor region T3, left-lateral pole. All receptors derive from a man in his forties with primary liver carcinoma and hepatitis B virus infection.

This clonotype was observed once. V usage is TRBV6-5 and J usage is TRBJ2-2; TRBD2 is a possible D gene (6 bases). The V and J ends lost 5 bases and 14 bases respectively, with 18 bases between them. There are 13 residues in the CDR3. In germline, CDR1 is MNHEY, CDR2 SVGAGI. As DNA, the CDR3 is TGTGCCAGCAGTGGCGACGGCGACGGGGGACTGTTTTTT. This translates into CASSGDGDGGLFF.

Regarding this clonotype: Germline is not matched at one junction end, which may reflect a read error. V is TRBV11-2 and J is TRBJ2-1; D remains unclear. From germline, CDR1 is SGHAT and CDR2 FQNNGV. The CDR3 spans 17 residues. The CDR3 reads CASNHRSLRNSNNDQFF. The CDR3, as DNA: TGTGCCAGCAACCACCGGAGTTTGAGAAACTCCAACAATGATCAGTTCTTC.

With respect to this clonotype: Relative to the germline gene, one junction end is altered; a read error may explain this. This chain connects TRBV10-3 to TRBJ2-7, with 16 bases fitting TRBD2. Germline-derived CDR1 and CDR2 are ENHRY and SYGVKD. The CDR3 has 19 amino acids. The CDR3 DNA reads as TGTGCCATCGCCAAACGATCGGGACTAGCGGGAGGGTTCTCCTGCGAGCATTACTTC. Translating it yields CAIAKRSGLAGGFSCEHYF.

The chain combines TRBV11-2 with TRBJ2-5; D is ambiguous. V was trimmed by 1 base and J by 4 bases, leaving 10 bases between them. The germline gives CDR1 SGHAT, CDR2 FQNNGV. This CDR3 has 14 amino acids. CDR3 nucleotide sequence: TGTGCCAGCAGCTTAGGGCGGTCTAGAGAGACCCAGTACTTC. It codes for CASSLGRSRETQYF. The variable domain in full, completed from reference TRBV11-2 and TRBJ2-5, reads EAGVAQSPRYKIIEKRQSVAFWCNPISGHATLYWYQQILGQGPKLLIQFQNNGVVDDSQLPKDRFSAERLKGVDSTLKIQPAKLEDSAVYLCASSLGRSRETQYFGPGTRLLVL.

Remarks on this clonotype: The CDR3 ends on some other residue instead of the conserved phenylalanine or tryptophan, so this is likely a read error. The chain combines TRBV11-2 with TRBJ2-5, with 8 bases lining up with TRBD2. Germline V lookup: CDR1 SGHAT, CDR2 FQNNGV. The junction had 15 bases not matched to a gene; V was cut back by 9 bases and J by 3 bases. The CDR3 is made up of 16 amino acids. The CDR3 bases are TGTGCCAGTAGCAAAACTCATGGCGGGGGGAAAGAGACCCAGTACCTC. It encodes CASSKTHGGGKETQYL.

A word on this clonotype: Sequence at one end of the junction differs from germline and may be a read error. In nucleotides, the CDR3 is TGTGTCAGCAGTAGGACAGAGAGTAATCAGCCCCAGCATTTT. It specifies CVSSRTESNQPQHF. The chain is built from TRBV12-3 or TRBV12-4 and TRBJ1-5; a weak D match, TRBD1 (6 bases). CDR3 length: 14 amino acids.

As for this clonotype: The junction departs from the called germline gene at one end, perhaps through a read error. The rearrangement joins TRBV6-6 to TRBJ2-1; weak D call: TRBD1 (6 bases). CDR1 is MNHNY, CDR2 SVGAGI, per germline (reference sequence). The CDR3 is 17 residues long. The CDR3 sequence is CTSSAPLGALVSNEQFF. CDR3 nucleotide sequence: TGTACCAGCAGTGCCCCTTTGGGGGCGTTAGTATCCAATGAGCAGTTCTTC.

In the case of this clonotype: One junction end does not reproduce the germline sequence, and a read error may be involved. V is TRBV12-3 or TRBV12-4 and J is TRBJ1-1; D remains ambiguous. The CDR3 consists of 13 residues. As DNA, the CDR3 is TGTGTCAGCAGTTTCTTTGGGTTCACTGAAGCATTCTTT. It encodes CVSSFFGFTEAFF.

The chain joins TRBV6-2 or TRBV6-3 to TRBJ2-1, with a possible D match to TRBD2 (7 bases). Trimming left V 7 bases short and J 3 bases short, with 13 bases between. Germline V gene sequence: CDR1 MNHEY, CDR2 SVGEGT. The CDR3 length is 14 residues. For the CDR3, the DNA is TGTGCCAGCAAGGGGGGGACTGGCTACAATGAGCAGTTCTTC. Its protein product is CASKGGTGYNEQFF.

About this clonotype itself: One end of the junction does not line up with germline, which may come from a read error. The rearrangement uses TRBV6-2 or TRBV6-3 and TRBJ1-1; 9 bases are a match to TRBD1. The CDR3 is made up of 14 amino acids. Germline V lookup: CDR1 MNHEY, CDR2 SVGEGT. CDR3 residues: CVSRRGTGPIEAFF. CDR3 nucleotide sequence: TGTGTCAGCAGACGAGGGACAGGGCCCATTGAAGCTTTCTTT.